One sample yielded the 32 T cell receptor beta chains listed below, sequenced in a study of blood T cell repertoires in COVID-19. Using immunoSEQ multiplex PCR, the repertoire was profiled, and TCRdb retains in-frame clones only, with some absent. The repertoire consists of roughly 90,000 clones, with roughly nine tenths occurring once and the leading ten covering approximately 1.6%. The specimen was peripheral blood. The receptors were gathered from a human donor with active COVID-19. The donor label of this sample is uncertain.

This chain links TRBV27 with TRBJ1-1; 7 nucleotides agree with TRBD1. V was pared by 6 bases and J by 5 bases, with 9 bases of the junction left unmatched. Germline lookup yields CDR1 MNHEY and CDR2 SMNVEV (reference sequence). This CDR3 comprises 14 residues. CDR3 sequence (DNA): TGTGCCAGCAGCTTACAGGGGATTGGGACTGAAGCTTTCTTT. It encodes CASSLQGIGTEAFF.

V gene TRBV5-8 combines with J gene TRBJ2-4; a possible D gene is TRBD1 (5 bases). Per germline, CDR1 SGHTS and CDR2 YDEGEE. The CDR3 has 17 residues. V lost 4 bases and J lost 0, with 17 bases in between. CDR3 amino acids: CASSRIRQSLAKNIQYF. The CDR3 DNA reads TGTGCCAGCAGCCGGATCAGACAGTCCTTAGCCAAAAACATTCAGTACTTC.

The V and J genes are TRBV19 and TRBJ1-2; no firm D call. The CDR3 is 16 amino acids. Germline loops: CDR1 LNHDA, CDR2 SQIVND (reference sequence). The ends were cut back, 1 base at V and 0 bases at J, with 12 bases in the middle. CDR3 nucleotide sequence: TGTGCCAGTAGTATAGTTTGGGAGAATACTAACTATGGCTACACCTTC. This codes for CASSIVWENTNYGYTF.

The V gene is TRBV7-2, the J gene TRBJ2-3, with a tentative D call TRBD2 (6 bases). The CDR3 contains 15 residues. Looked up from germline, CDR1 is SGHTA and CDR2 is FQGNSA. V lost 5 bases, J lost 4 bases, and 16 bases lay in between. Written as DNA, the CDR3 is TGTGCCAGCAGCAGGGTCCTAGCGTCGGCAGATACGCAGTATTTT. It specifies CASSRVLASADTQYF.

The CDR3 DNA reads TGTGCCAGCAGTTCCGTACAGGGGGCCTACAATGAGCAGTTCTTC. Amino acids: CASSSVQGAYNEQFF. V and J are TRBV6-5 and TRBJ2-1; 8 bases agree with TRBD1. The CDR3 spans 15 residues. The germline gives CDR1 MNHEY, CDR2 SVGAGI. The trim removed 4 bases at V and 2 bases at J, leaving 4 bases unmatched.

The chain combines TRBV14 with TRBJ2-7; possibly TRBD1 for D (5 bases). Trimming removed 1 base at V and 4 bases at J, with 17 bases between. This CDR3 is built from 16 residues. Germline V lookup: CDR1 SGHDN, CDR2 FVKESK. CDR3 DNA sequence: TGTGCCAGCAGCCAAGGCGGCCCTAGATCAGGGTACGAGCAGTACTTC. Its translation: CASSQGGPRSGYEQYF.

This sequence joins TRBV5-1 and TRBJ2-2; a possible D gene is TRBD2 (6 bases). The germline V and J ends were trimmed by 6 bases and 6 bases, with 18 bases remaining between them. The CDR3 extends over 15 amino acids. The germline V gene encodes CDR1 SGHRS and CDR2 YFSETQ. CDR3 DNA sequence: TGCGCCAGCAACCCCTACTCGACTAGTTCCGGGGAGCTGTTTTTT. Its translation: CASNPYSTSSGELFF.

The table lists this clone with a few counts. V gene TRBV23-1 combines with J gene TRBJ1-4; possibly TRBD1 for D (5 bases). TRBV23-1 is treated as an ORF (open reading frame) with a function not yet certain. The CDR3 contains 17 residues. The V end was cut by 2 bases, the J end by 8 bases, with 21 bases between. The CDR3 nucleotides read TGCGCCAGCAGTCAAGAAGTCCGGGGGACCTCCCGGGAAAAACTGTTTTTT. As protein: CASSQEVRGTSREKLFF.

The CDR3 DNA reads TGTGCCAGCAGCTTAGGCAGGGCAGAGGCCGGGGAGCTGTTTTTT. It codes for CASSLGRAEAGELFF. V usage is TRBV13 and J usage is TRBJ2-2; TRBD1 might be the D (5 bases). The CDR3 has 15 amino acids. Trimming removed 0 bases from V and 6 bases from J, with 11 bases in between. Germline V gives CDR1 PRHDT, CDR2 FYEKMQ (reference sequence).

The V gene is TRBV5-4, the J gene TRBJ2-3, with 10 bases fitting TRBD2. The CDR3 is 17 residues long. The V gene end was trimmed by 4 bases and the J gene end by 5 bases; junction bases not matched to a gene: 13. Germline V CDR1 and CDR2: SGHNT, YYREEE (reference sequence). In DNA, the CDR3 is TGTGCCAGCAGCAGAGATTTAGCGGGGGGCCAGGGAGATACGCAGTATTTT. Encoded protein: CASSRDLAGGQGDTQYF.

V and J are TRBV9 and TRBJ1-1; 7 bases line up with TRBD1. The germline V gene has CDR1 SGDLS and CDR2 YYNGEE. J lost 1 base, V lost 1 base, and 4 bases had no gene match. The CDR3 contains 15 residues. The CDR3 DNA is TGTGCCAGCAGCGTATCGACAGGGAGGAACACTGAAGCTTTCTTT. It encodes CASSVSTGRNTEAFF.

In the case of this clone: The germline gene is not matched at one end of the junction; a read error may be the cause. This rearrangement joins TRBV7-9 to TRBJ1-1; D may be TRBD1 (5 bases). The CDR3 spans 12 residues. The V gene's germline CDR1 is SEHNR and CDR2 FQNEAQ (reference sequence). As DNA, the CDR3 is TGTGCCAGCAGCCCGGATGGGGGGGGGTGGATCTTT. Protein product: CASSPDGGGWIF. The variable domain in full, with the rest retrieved from reference TRBV7-9 and TRBJ1-1, is DTGVSQNPRHKITKRGQNVTFRCDPISEHNRLYWYRQTLGQGPEFLTYFQNEAQLEKSRLLSDRFSAERPKGSFSTLEIQRTEQGDSAMYLCASSPDGGGWIFGQGTRLTVV.

The V and J genes are TRBV6-2 or TRBV6-3 and TRBJ1-1, with 12 nucleotides matching TRBD1. V lost 2 bases to trimming and J lost 1 base; unmatched junction nucleotides: 8. The germline V gene encodes CDR1 MNHEY and CDR2 SVGEGT. This CDR3 has 18 amino acids. CDR3 region: CASSYLPGQGAQNTEAFF. CDR3 coding DNA: TGTGCCAGCAGTTACCTTCCGGGACAGGGGGCCCAGAACACTGAAGCTTTCTTT.

The gene calls are TRBV28 and TRBJ1-1; D is uncertain. This CDR3 comprises 11 residues. CDR1 is MDHEN, CDR2 SYDVKM, per germline. V shed 3 bases and J shed 9 bases, with 8 bases lying between them. This chain's CDR3 is CASSFVSKAFF. The CDR3, as DNA: TGTGCCAGCAGTTTTGTGAGTAAAGCTTTCTTT.

The V call is TRBV6-2 or TRBV6-3, the J call TRBJ1-5; maybe TRBD1 (5 bases). Germline CDR1 reads MNHEY; CDR2 reads SVGEGT. This CDR3 is built from 13 residues. Trimming took 6 bases from V and 7 from J, leaving 13 bases between them. Here the CDR3 reads CASSLTGPQPQHF. The CDR3 DNA is TGTGCCAGCAGCCTAACAGGTCCACAGCCCCAGCATTTT.

This clone was detected once. The genes are TRBV6-6 and TRBJ1-1; tentative D call: TRBD1 (5 bases). The germline V and J ends were trimmed by 2 bases and 5 bases, with 15 bases remaining between them. The germline V gene encodes CDR1 MNHNY and CDR2 SVGAGI (reference sequence). This CDR3 has 15 residues. CDR3 protein: CASSYGAGKYTEAFF. The CDR3 bases are TGTGCCAGCAGTTACGGGGCAGGGAAGTATACTGAAGCTTTCTTT.

The chain has TRBV7-9 and TRBJ2-2; D uncertain. V shed 3 bases and J shed 7 bases, with 12 bases lying between them. CDR1 SEHNR and CDR2 FQNEAQ come from the germline V gene (reference sequence). The CDR3 is made up of 14 amino acids. CDR3 sequence (DNA): TGTGCCAGCAGCTTTCCACGTCCGGGCGGGGAGCTGTTTTTT. Its translation: CASSFPRPGGELFF.

The J gene is TRBJ2-7, the V gene TRBV6-2 or TRBV6-3; the D gene is possibly TRBD2 (5 bases). From germline, CDR1 is MNHEY and CDR2 SVGEGT. The ends were cut back, 2 bases at V and 6 bases at J, with 8 bases in the middle. CDR3 length: 12 residues. The CDR3, as DNA: TGTGCCAGCAGTTACACAGAGGGCGAGCAGTACTTC. Translated, it gives CASSYTEGEQYF.

The chain is built from TRBV24-1 and TRBJ2-4; possible D gene TRBD2, 7 bases. CDR1 and CDR2 (germline): KGHDR, SFDVKD. Trimming left V 4 bases short and J 7 bases short, with 13 bases between. The CDR3 has 14 residues. The CDR3 here is CATSDRGARNIQYF. The DNA of the CDR3 is TGTGCCACCAGTGACCGGGGGGCAAGGAACATTCAGTACTTC.

This chain joins TRBV7-9 and TRBJ2-7, with TRBD1 as a possible D gene (6 bases). The germline V gene encodes CDR1 SEHNR and CDR2 FQNEAQ (reference sequence). Trimming took off 0 bases at V and 5 bases at J, with 8 bases between the two ends. CDR3 length equals 13 residues. The CDR3 spells CASSLAGAHEQYF. DNA for the CDR3: TGTGCCAGCAGCTTAGCGGGGGCCCACGAGCAGTACTTC.

The chain couples TRBV18 to TRBJ2-3; D is perhaps TRBD2 (7 bases). The CDR3 loop spans 14 amino acids. Germline assignment: CDR1 KGHSH and CDR2 LQKENI. V lost 6 bases, J lost 5 bases, and 15 bases lay in between. The CDR3 loop is CASSPGGWRDTQYF. CDR3 nucleotide sequence: TGTGCCAGCTCGCCGGGGGGCTGGAGAGATACGCAGTATTTT.

This chain joins TRBV7-3 and TRBJ2-1, with a tentative D call TRBD1 (6 bases). Trimming removed 5 bases at V and 2 bases at J, with 16 bases between. Germline values: CDR1 SGHTA, CDR2 FQGTGA. This CDR3 is built from 16 residues. CDR3 amino acids: CASSLNGDITYNEQFF. The CDR3 DNA sequence: TGTGCCAGCAGCCTCAACGGGGACATCACCTACAATGAGCAGTTCTTC.

In its sample, this clone was seen a few times. V is TRBV10-3 and J is TRBJ2-7; TRBD2 agrees at 9 bases. In germline, CDR1 is ENHRY, CDR2 SYGVKD. The CDR3 sequence is 15 residues long. Trimming at V came to 4 bases and at J to 0 bases, leaving 4 bases not matched to a gene. This CDR3 reads CAISVAGESSYEQYF. In DNA form, the CDR3 reads TGTGCCATCAGTGTAGCGGGGGAAAGCTCCTACGAGCAGTACTTC.

Of note for this clone: An end of the junction does not agree with germline; a read error may underlie this. V gene TRBV4-2 combines with J gene TRBJ2-1, with TRBD2 identical over 10 bases. Germline CDR1 LGHNA, CDR2 YNFKEQ. The CDR3 spans 17 residues. The CDR3 DNA sequence: TGTGCCAGCAGCAAAGACGTGAGCGGGGGGGCCTACAATGAGCAGTTCTTC. Its translation: CASSKDVSGGAYNEQFF.

The chain has TRBV9 and TRBJ1-4; perhaps TRBD1 as D (5 bases). This CDR3 contains 16 residues. Germline values: CDR1 SGDLS, CDR2 YYNGEE. Trimming cost V 0 bases and J 8 bases, with 17 bases left between them. The CDR3 protein is CASSVGQARVGEKLFF. The CDR3 nucleotides read TGTGCCAGCAGCGTAGGGCAGGCCAGGGTTGGCGAAAAACTGTTTTTT.

This chain links TRBV28 with TRBJ2-3; no definite D call. V was trimmed by 6 bases and J by 2 bases, leaving 12 bases between them. Germline V gene sequence: CDR1 MDHEN, CDR2 SYDVKM. The CDR3 covers 14 residues. The CDR3 spells CASRLGLITDTQYF. In DNA form, the CDR3 reads TGTGCCAGCAGATTAGGGCTAATCACAGATACGCAGTATTTT.

The V call is TRBV25-1, the J call TRBJ2-5; no clear D. Germline CDR1 is MGHDK and CDR2 is SYGVNS. V lost 8 bases and J 4 bases, leaving 17 bases between the germline ends. CDR3 length: 14 residues. This CDR3 is CASANPGTRETQYF. For the CDR3, the DNA is TGTGCCAGCGCCAATCCAGGCACCCGAGAGACCCAGTACTTC.

This clone was detected only a few times. The CDR3 sequence is CASSGQDYNSPLHF. The CDR3 DNA sequence: TGTGCCAGTAGTGGCCAGGACTATAATTCACCCCTCCACTTT. The genes are TRBV19 and TRBJ1-6; D is ambiguous. The CDR3 totals 14 residues. Trimming removed 5 bases at V and 3 bases at J, with 8 bases between. Per germline, CDR1 LNHDA and CDR2 SQIVND (reference sequence).

This clone was seen only once. This chain joins TRBV7-6 and TRBJ2-3; D is ambiguous. The germline V and J ends were trimmed by 2 bases and 0 bases, with 9 bases remaining between them. The CDR3 extends over 15 amino acids. Looked up from germline, CDR1 is SGHVS and CDR2 is FNYEAQ. The CDR3 DNA sequence: TGTGCCAGCAGCTTAAGTGCGGCTAGCACAGATACGCAGTATTTT. Translated, it gives CASSLSAASTDTQYF.

V is TRBV5-1 and J is TRBJ1-3; D might be TRBD1 (5 bases). There are 14 residues in the CDR3. Germline CDR1 is SGHRS and CDR2 is YFSETQ. Trimming left V 3 bases short and J 0 bases short, with 7 bases between. The CDR3 sequence is CASSSGNSGNTIYF. As DNA, the CDR3 is TGCGCCAGCAGCTCAGGGAACTCTGGAAACACCATATATTTT. Looking up the rest from reference TRBV5-1 and TRBJ1-3 gives the full variable domain: KAGVTQTPRYLIKTRGQQVTLSCSPISGHRSVSWYQQTPGQGLQFLFEYFSETQRNKGNFPGRFSGRQFSNSRSEMNVSTLELGDSALYLCASSSGNSGNTIYFGEGSWLTVV.

V and J are TRBV7-9 and TRBJ2-7; TRBD1 is a possible D gene (6 bases). Trimming shortened V by 1 base and J by 9 bases, and 10 bases separated the two germline ends. The CDR3 is made up of 12 amino acids. Germline-derived CDR1 and CDR2 are SEHNR and FQNEAQ (reference sequence). CDR3 in amino acids: CASSLDSTGQYF. The CDR3 DNA follows: TGTGCCAGCAGCTTAGACTCGACAGGGCAGTACTTC.

The chain recombines TRBV18 with TRBJ1-2; TRBD1 is a possible D gene (5 bases). Trimming took off 3 bases at V and 1 base at J, with 15 bases between the two ends. This CDR3 region has 16 residues. The germline CDR1 and CDR2 sequences are KGHSH and LQKENI. This chain's CDR3 is CASSPTGQGHNYGYTF. CDR3 in DNA: TGTGCCAGCTCACCTACGGGTCAGGGTCATAACTATGGCTACACCTTC.